This TCR beta chain appears in the sequencing data of a study of T cell responses to AZD1222 COVID-19 vaccine (dated by TCRdb to the early 2020s). In terms of the full investigation: TCR sequencing was performed for roughly 240 trial participants, of whom around 200 were given two doses of AZD1222 and some 26 were given two doses of MenACWY control vaccine. Trial participants were enrolled by age into subgroups of 18-55, 56-69 and 70-plus years, and around 140, 26 and 57 TCR-sequenced participants, respectively, were included in these subgroups. Study-level results and caveats: Because no samples from the day 14 peak response were available, repertoires could be characterized only after the peak T cell response. Most participants were white British and females outnumbered males, and the authors suggested that clonal diversity may have been underestimated. CD4 TCRs associated with the vaccine covered the entire spike protein, and the dominant responses were in regions 160-218 and 743-854. Nearly half of unique spike-specific TCRs reportedly recognized epitopes outside regions mutated in the B.1.351 and B.1.1.7 variants. After two AZD1222 doses, spike-specific TCR breadth and depth were significantly higher than at day 0 and than in MenACWY recipients. Conclusions about previously exposed vaccinees are limited, since just 5 or 6 AZD1222 recipients were seropositive for SARS-CoV-2 at baseline. In the small 56-69-year group, the increase in depth fell short of significance, most likely because of low power.

This clone was picked up one time. No cognate antigen has been identified for it. The sample holds no much larger clone one base away, and base qualities are not on file. The CDR3 regions of human TCRbeta chains were subjected to immunosequencing. Under the source paper's analysis protocol: TCRs in the repertoires were compared against a reference library of SARS-CoV-2-specific TCRs that had been generated with the MIRA antigen-specificity platform. Breadth was defined as the fraction of unique TCRs that were SARS-CoV-2-associated, and depth was defined as the fraction of total T cells that were SARS-CoV-2-associated. Using the MIRA data, each spike-specific TCR was mapped to the spike region that the TCR reacts to and placed in a CD4 or CD8 class. Log10-transformed breadth and depth values were compared by one-way ANOVA with Sidak's multiple comparisons tests. TCRdb carries this immuneACCESS record with in-frame sequences only. Its versions omit some clonotypes, under half of them owing to an unresolved V gene in the studies checked, with the rest unexplained. The DNA was the basis for D and trimming; V, J and clone size are from that table. The sample table contains approximately 84,000 clones; only one count was recorded for 83% of them. Jointly, the top ten make up approximately 1.3% of the sample.

Including cysteine and phenylalanine, the CDR3 has 14 amino acids. Here the CDR3 DNA is all that survives: 42 bases in frame from base 1. Relative to germline, V is missing 5 bases and J is missing 11 bases, with 8 bases of the junction outside any gene match. Taken from the germline V gene (reference sequence), the CDR1 and CDR2 loops are SGHAT and FQDESV. The sample's time point label, in plain terms: about 28 days (+/-7) after the second vaccine dose. AZD1222 recipients with second doses at about 4 weeks or about 12 weeks were pooled, because spike-specific TCR depth and breadth did not differ between schedules. Samples from vaccinated people were obtained from the UK trials COV001 and COV002, which included a single-blind randomized controlled phase 2/3 trial of AZD1222 (ChAdOx1 nCoV-19) in healthy adults. For TCRbeta chain sequencing, PBMC samples were collected from trial participants at day 0 and at day 28 after the second dose.

Sample: peripheral blood, taken 28 days after the second AZD1222 dose. The chain was built from TRBV11-1 and TRBJ2-7, and TRBD2 aligns with 14 junction nucleotides. The source is an adult who received the AZD1222 COVID-19 vaccine. The bases read TGTGCCAGCAGCCCGGGGGGACTAGCGGGAGTGAAGTACTTC. It translates as CASSPGGLAGVKYF.